The 8 T cell receptor beta chains below were found in one sample sequenced in a study of response to subunit inactivated influenza vaccine. TCRdb called the RT-PCR reads again in MiXCR, with one record for every CDR3 protein. The sample holds fewer than 250,000 distinct CDR3 sequences, 13% to 15% seen once. The sample consisted of CD8+ T cells sorted from PBMCs, taken around 5 days after vaccination. These receptors were taken from a man between 45 and 60 years old who received an inactivated influenza vaccine.

The chain employs TRBV7-6 and TRBJ2-7, with 9 bases matching TRBD2. Losses at the gene ends were 1 base for V and 4 bases for J; bases not matched to a gene: 11. CDR1 SGHVS and CDR2 FNYEAQ come from the germline V gene. The CDR3 extends over 17 amino acids. Written as DNA, the CDR3 is TGTGCCAGCAGCTTAGTTTCTAGTAGCGGGAGACCGTACGAGCAGTACTTC. Protein product: CASSLVSSSGRPYEQYF.

The sample holds a few counts of this clonotype. The chain couples TRBV11-2 to TRBJ2-2, with 7 bases matching TRBD2. Germline V gene sequence: CDR1 SGHAT, CDR2 FQNNGV. The ends lost 5 bases at V and 2 bases at J; junction bases unmatched: 11. This CDR3 is 17 amino acids long. The CDR3 is CASSRHLAAGNTGELFF. The CDR3, as DNA: TGTGCCAGCAGCCGGCATCTAGCGGCGGGAAACACCGGGGAGCTGTTTTTT. The full variable domain, with the rest looked up from reference TRBV11-2 and TRBJ2-2, is EAGVAQSPRYKIIEKRQSVAFWCNPISGHATLYWYQQILGQGPKLLIQFQNNGVVDDSQLPKDRFSAERLKGVDSTLKIQPAKLEDSAVYLCASSRHLAAGNTGELFFGEGSRLTVL.

The sample holds a few counts of this clonotype. This sequence joins TRBV6-2 or TRBV6-3 and TRBJ2-5; 7 bases are a match to TRBD1. Trimming at V came to 5 bases and at J to 1 base, leaving 4 bases not matched to a gene. The CDR3 is 14 amino acids. Germline-derived CDR1 and CDR2 are MNHEY and SVGEGT. The CDR3 nucleotides are TGTGCCAGCAGTAGACAGGGCCTCCAAGAGACCCAGTACTTC. Translated: CASSRQGLQETQYF.

At least ten counts were recorded for this clonotype. This chain uses TRBV4-2 with TRBJ2-1; no reliable D call. The germline V gene has CDR1 LGHNA and CDR2 YNFKEQ. V was trimmed by 3 bases and J by 0 bases, leaving 15 bases between them. The CDR3 covers 17 residues. The CDR3 spells CASSQHFLVGSYNEQFF. The CDR3 DNA sequence: TGTGCCAGCAGCCAGCACTTTCTAGTCGGCTCCTACAATGAGCAGTTCTTC.

This clonotype has a handful of counts. The V call is TRBV10-3, the J call TRBJ2-3, with TRBD1 matching over 7 bases. J gave up 5 bases and V 0 bases, and 8 bases lay outside the gene matches. The CDR3 is made up of 16 amino acids. Per germline, CDR1 ENHRY and CDR2 SYGVKD. CDR3 loop: CAISESQDRDGDTQYF. CDR3 sequence (DNA): TGTGCCATCAGTGAGTCCCAAGACAGGGACGGAGATACGCAGTATTTT.

This sequence joins TRBV13 and TRBJ1-1; D not certain. Trimming left V 2 bases short and J 3 bases short, with 10 bases between. The germline V gene has CDR1 PRHDT and CDR2 FYEKMQ (reference sequence). This CDR3 is 14 amino acids long. This CDR3 reads CASSLYSGDTEAFF. CDR3 bases: TGTGCCAGCAGCTTATACTCCGGGGACACTGAAGCTTTCTTT.

This clonotype occurred a few times. The genes are TRBV27 and TRBJ1-4; 7 bases align to TRBD1. V was clipped by 0 bases and J by 2 bases; unmatched bases: 0. This CDR3 region has 15 residues. From germline, CDR1 is MNHEY and CDR2 SMNVEV (reference sequence). The CDR3 spells CASSLSTGTNEKLFF. In DNA, the CDR3 is TGTGCCAGCAGTTTATCGACAGGGACTAATGAAAAACTGTTTTTT.

The table lists this clonotype with many counts. Written as DNA, the CDR3 is TGTGCCAGCAGTTTTTGGCAGCAGGGAAATGAGCAGTTCTTC. Translation gives CASSFWQQGNEQFF. The rearrangement uses TRBV28 and TRBJ2-1, with D possibly matching TRBD1 (5 bases). The CDR3 covers 14 residues. V lost 3 bases and J lost 7, with 13 bases in between. Germline V gene data show CDR1 as MDHEN and CDR2 as SYDVKM.